Below, one T cell receptor beta chain is given with its context. Looked up from germline, CDR1 is MGHRA and CDR2 is YSYEKL. CDR3 length equals 18 residues. After removal of 0 bases from V and 4 bases from J, the junction contained 7 bases not matched to a gene. The source of the sample is a study of blood T cell repertoires in COVID-19. Looking at the study overall: T cells, B-cell-depleted T cells, or PBMCs supplied cDNA or gDNA.

Study processing details: Nucleated cell number was recorded as an estimate derived from reference gene primer amplification. Produced via immunoSEQ multiplex PCR; TCRdb's table is partial and in-frame only. V, J and clone size are those of that table, while D and trimming were read from the DNA. Here the sample spans 200,000 to 250,000 clones, 70% to 90% being singletons. The sample comprised peripheral blood. The clonotype originates from a human donor in a cohort sampled during active COVID-19. The chain combines TRBV4-1 with TRBJ2-2; 11 nucleotides line up with TRBD2. The CDR3 DNA sequence: TGCGCCAGCAGCCAAGAATATAGCGGGGGGGCCGTCACCGGGGAGCTGTTTTTT. Translating it yields CASSQEYSGGAVTGELFF.